This T cell receptor beta chain was found in a study of shared clonotypes between healthy human individuals. Study-level points and caveats: Rarefaction demonstrated incomplete sorted-subset sequencing despite large depth.

With 5 bases removed from V and 7 bases from J, the gap between germline ends came to 6 bases. Germline V CDR1 and CDR2: SGHVS, FQNEAQ. There are 11 residues in the CDR3. Points on this clone: Antigen: not known.

The method was immunoSEQ multiplex PCR; TCRdb's version includes in-frame clones alone and lacks a portion of them. There are about 1 million clones in the sample; under 80% occur only once, and roughly 1.4% lies in the top ten. This sequence was found in a man younger than 35 in good health. V is TRBV7-8 and J is TRBJ2-1; unclear D gene. Material: memory CD4+ T cells sorted from blood. Noted subset: CD45RA-negative fraction. CDR3 nucleotide sequence: TGTGCCAGCAGCCCTCAGAATGAGCAGTTCTTC. Its protein is CASSPQNEQFF.